One and the same sample provided the 12 T cell receptor beta chains below, sequenced in a study of T cell responses to AZD1222 COVID-19 vaccine. Produced via immunoSEQ multiplex PCR; TCRdb's table is partial and in-frame only. The sample lists fewer than 120,000 clones, 88% occurring once. The starting material was peripheral blood, obtained on day 0 of AZD1222 vaccination. The receptors come from an adult in good health.

The chain is built from TRBV6-5 and TRBJ1-2; D is unclear. This CDR3 region has 16 residues. V was cut by 0 bases and J by 2 bases, with 13 bases left in between. Germline V gives CDR1 MNHEY, CDR2 SVGAGI. This CDR3 reads CASSYSSTVPNYGYTF. CDR3 nucleotide sequence: TGTGCCAGCAGTTACTCGAGTACAGTTCCGAACTATGGCTACACCTTC.

V is TRBV5-4 and J is TRBJ2-7; 9 bases match TRBD1. Germline V gives CDR1 SGHNT, CDR2 YYREEE (reference sequence). The CDR3 totals 14 residues. Trimming cost V 0 bases and J 3 bases; bases outside gene matches: 1. CDR3 region: CASSLDRGLYEQYF. In nucleotides, the CDR3 is TGTGCCAGCAGCTTGGACAGGGGGCTCTACGAGCAGTACTTC.

The chain couples TRBV5-8 to TRBJ1-1; 8 bases are shared with TRBD1. CDR1 SGHTS and CDR2 YDEGEE come from the germline V gene. This CDR3 contains 14 residues. Trimming at V came to 5 bases and at J to 1 base, leaving 4 bases not matched to a gene. The CDR3 nucleotides read TGTGCCAGCAGGACCGGGACAGGGAACACTGAAGCTTTCTTT. It yields the protein CASRTGTGNTEAFF. Filled out from reference TRBV5-8 and TRBJ1-1, the complete variable domain reads EAGVTQSPTHLIKTRGQQATLRCSPISGHTSVYWYQQALGLGLQFLLWYDEGEERNRGNFPPRFSGRQFPNYSSELNVNALELEDSALYLCASRTGTGNTEAFFGQGTRLTVV.

The chain recombines TRBV4-1 with TRBJ1-1; D is unresolved. Trimming removed 4 bases at V and 6 bases at J, with 15 bases between. Germline V CDR1 and CDR2: MGHRA, YSYEKL. The length of the CDR3 is 14 residues. CDR3: CASSPHPRTPEAFF. Here the CDR3 DNA reads TGCGCCAGCAGCCCACATCCCCGAACGCCTGAAGCTTTCTTT.

The V call is TRBV4-2, the J call TRBJ1-1; TRBD1 agrees at 7 bases. Germline V CDR1 and CDR2: LGHNA, YNFKEQ. The CDR3 is 14 residues long. The V segment lost 4 bases and the J segment 4 bases; nucleotides outside the gene matches: 6. The DNA for the CDR3 is TGTGCCAGCAGCCCAAGTACAGGGGTCACTGAAGCTTTCTTT. Translation gives CASSPSTGVTEAFF.

The chain links TRBV6-5 to TRBJ1-2; possible D gene TRBD1, 5 bases. This CDR3 has 15 residues. Germline CDR1 MNHEY, CDR2 SVGAGI. V dropped 7 bases and J dropped 4 bases, with 19 bases sitting between them. This CDR3 is CASNKTPGTPYGYTF. The CDR3 DNA sequence: TGTGCCAGCAACAAAACCCCAGGGACTCCCTATGGCTACACCTTC.

The rearrangement uses TRBV5-4 and TRBJ2-7; perhaps TRBD1 as D (5 bases). Per germline, CDR1 SGHNT and CDR2 YYREEE (reference sequence). The CDR3 runs to 14 residues. Trimming pared 0 bases from V and 0 bases from J, leaving 7 bases between. CDR3 in amino acids: CASSLGGGSYEQYF. CDR3 nucleotides: TGTGCCAGCAGCTTGGGGGGCGGCTCCTACGAGCAGTACTTC.

The J gene is TRBJ1-2, the V gene TRBV18; perhaps TRBD1 as D (6 bases). Trimming took off 5 bases at V and 1 base at J, with 8 bases between the two ends. CDR1 is KGHSH, CDR2 LQKENI, per germline. The CDR3 contains 13 residues. The CDR3 DNA is TGTGCCAGCTCAAAGGGGGGTAACTATGGCTACACCTTC. Its protein is CASSKGGNYGYTF.

The chain recombines TRBV11-2 with TRBJ1-2; 10 nucleotides agree with TRBD1. The CDR3 has 16 residues. V was pared by 3 bases and J by 2 bases, with 6 bases of the junction left unmatched. The germline gives CDR1 SGHAT, CDR2 FQNNGV. The CDR3 DNA is TGTGCCAGCAGCTTGGGGACAGGGGACTACAACTATGGCTACACCTTC. Amino acid sequence: CASSLGTGDYNYGYTF.

The rearrangement links TRBV6-1 to TRBJ1-4, with D maybe TRBD1 (6 bases). The germline V and J ends were trimmed by 1 base and 16 bases, with 16 bases remaining between them. This CDR3 contains 13 residues. Germline assignment: CDR1 MNHNS and CDR2 SASEGT. CDR3 sequence: CASSEGGGDRRFF. The CDR3 DNA follows: TGTGCCAGCAGTGAAGGAGGGGGGGATCGTAGGTTTTTT.

The chain links TRBV6-5 to TRBJ2-7; D remains unclear. CDR1 MNHEY and CDR2 SVGAGI come from the germline V gene. The V end was cut by 9 bases, the J end by 1 base, with 19 bases between. CDR3 length equals 15 residues. The CDR3 DNA follows: TGTGCCAGTGGCTTTTTCGGGCAGTTTTCCTACGAGCAGTACTTC. It yields the protein CASGFFGQFSYEQYF.

The chain employs TRBV2 and TRBJ1-1, with D unresolved. The CDR3 runs to 13 residues. CDR1 is SNHLY and CDR2 is FYNNEI in the germline V gene. Between the trimmed V and J ends, which lost 0 bases and 4 bases, there was a span of 6 bases. CDR3 residues: CASSEAQITEAFF. CDR3 nucleotides: TGTGCCAGCAGTGAAGCGCAAATCACTGAAGCTTTCTTT.